A selection of T cell receptor beta chains follows, all from one sample in a study of blood T cell repertoires in COVID-19. Generated by immunoSEQ multiplex PCR, the TCRdb table keeps only in-frame clones and is missing some. The table has about 180,000 clones, approximately 86% seen once; the top ten hold more than 8%. Sequencing was performed on peripheral blood. These receptors all come from a woman older than 75 with acute or convalescent COVID-19. Both conserved end residues are part of each CDR3. The order of the fields is J gene, D gene, V gene, clone size, CDR3 protein, CDR3 DNA. A D gene is named only where the DNA matches it firmly. Some rows mark clone size as missing; the rest say once, few, many or name a class of expanded clone.

j_call: TRBJ2-1
d_call: NA
v_call: TRBV18
clone_size: NA
cdr3_aa: CASSPIAGGSYNEQFF
cdr3_nt: TGTGCCAGCTCACCCATCGCCGGGGGCTCCTACAATGAGCAGTTCTTC

j_call: TRBJ1-1
d_call: NA
v_call: TRBV29-1
clone_size: NA
cdr3_aa: CSVEEAGTEAFF
cdr3_nt: TGCAGCGTTGAAGAGGCAGGTACTGAAGCTTTCTTT

j_call: TRBJ2-5
d_call: NA
v_call: TRBV15
clone_size: once
cdr3_aa: CATSRDRFRGSQETQYF
cdr3_nt: TGTGCCACCAGCAGAGATCGATTTAGGGGGTCACAAGAGACCCAGTACTTC

j_call: TRBJ1-2
d_call: NA
v_call: TRBV3-1/TRBV3-2
clone_size: NA
cdr3_aa: CASSQAAGRNYGYTF
cdr3_nt: TGTGCCAGCAGCCAAGCGGCGGGGAGGAACTATGGCTACACCTTC

j_call: TRBJ2-3
d_call: NA
v_call: TRBV19
clone_size: NA
cdr3_aa: CASSTGADTQYF
cdr3_nt: TGTGCCAGTAGTACCGGGGCAGATACGCAGTATTTT

j_call: TRBJ1-3
d_call: NA
v_call: TRBV2
clone_size: few
cdr3_aa: CASSSQGSIGNTIYF
cdr3_nt: TGTGCCAGCAGTAGTCAGGGGTCAATTGGAAACACCATATATTTT

j_call: TRBJ1-1
d_call: NA
v_call: TRBV5-8
clone_size: NA
cdr3_aa: CASSLASVTEAFF
cdr3_nt: TGTGCCAGCAGCTTGGCCTCAGTTACTGAAGCTTTCTTT

j_call: TRBJ2-3
d_call: NA
v_call: TRBV5-8
clone_size: NA
cdr3_aa: CASITRSGTDTQYF
cdr3_nt: TGTGCCAGCATTACCCGGAGCGGCACAGATACGCAGTATTTT

j_call: TRBJ2-7
d_call: NA
v_call: TRBV10-2
clone_size: NA
cdr3_aa: CASSVREYEQYF
cdr3_nt: TGCGCCAGCAGTGTTAGGGAGTACGAGCAGTACTTC

j_call: TRBJ1-4
d_call: NA
v_call: TRBV24-1
clone_size: NA
cdr3_aa: CATSDSEEGEKLFF
cdr3_nt: TGTGCCACCAGTGACTCGGAGGAAGGCGAAAAACTGTTTTTT

j_call: TRBJ1-1
d_call: NA
v_call: TRBV6-1
clone_size: few
cdr3_aa: CASSEYRPLSYMNTEAFF
cdr3_nt: TGTGCCAGCAGTGAGTACAGGCCTCTCAGTTACATGAACACTGAAGCTTTCTTT

j_call: TRBJ2-4
d_call: TRBD2
v_call: TRBV9
clone_size: few
cdr3_aa: CASSVGSGTSGRGDIQYF
cdr3_nt: TGTGCCAGCAGCGTAGGGAGTGGGACTAGCGGCCGTGGTGACATTCAGTACTTC

j_call: TRBJ2-2
d_call: TRBD2
v_call: TRBV5-1
clone_size: once
cdr3_aa: CASRTSAANTGELFF
cdr3_nt: TGCGCCAGCCGAACTAGCGCAGCGAACACCGGGGAGCTGTTTTTT

j_call: TRBJ1-5
d_call: TRBD1
v_call: TRBV5-1
clone_size: NA
cdr3_aa: CASSPGTGVQPQHF
cdr3_nt: TGCGCCAGCAGCCCTGGGACAGGGGTCCAGCCCCAGCATTTT

j_call: TRBJ2-7
d_call: TRBD1
v_call: TRBV5-4
clone_size: few
cdr3_aa: CASSLGGTGATYEQYF
cdr3_nt: TGTGCCAGCAGCTTGGGGGGGACAGGGGCCACCTACGAGCAGTACTTC

j_call: TRBJ2-7
d_call: TRBD2
v_call: TRBV7-8
clone_size: NA
cdr3_aa: CASSLVGGRGYEQYF
cdr3_nt: TGTGCCAGCAGCTTAGTCGGCGGGAGGGGATACGAGCAGTACTTC

j_call: TRBJ1-5
d_call: NA
v_call: TRBV25-1
clone_size: NA
cdr3_aa: CASSVVGSNQPQHF
cdr3_nt: TGTGCCAGCAGTGTAGTCGGTAGCAATCAGCCCCAGCATTTT

j_call: TRBJ2-3
d_call: TRBD2
v_call: TRBV5-1
clone_size: NA
cdr3_aa: CASSFVGLAGDSTDTQYF
cdr3_nt: TGCGCCAGCAGCTTTGTTGGGCTAGCGGGAGATAGCACAGATACGCAGTATTTT

j_call: TRBJ2-5
d_call: TRBD1
v_call: TRBV29-1
clone_size: NA
cdr3_aa: CSVEETGGRETQYF
cdr3_nt: TGCAGCGTTGAAGAGACAGGGGGCCGTGAGACCCAGTACTTC

j_call: TRBJ2-6
d_call: TRBD2
v_call: TRBV6-1
clone_size: NA
cdr3_aa: CASSERVGTSGREAGANVLTF
cdr3_nt: TGTGCCAGCAGTGAAAGAGTAGGGACTAGCGGGAGGGAAGCTGGGGCCAACGTCCTGACTTTC

j_call: TRBJ2-3
d_call: NA
v_call: TRBV11-2
clone_size: NA
cdr3_aa: CASSLRRAFTDTQYF
cdr3_nt: TGTGCCAGCAGCCTTCGGAGGGCCTTCACAGATACGCAGTATTTT

j_call: TRBJ2-2
d_call: NA
v_call: TRBV9
clone_size: NA
cdr3_aa: CASTFGGGPNTGELFF
cdr3_nt: TGTGCCAGCACCTTTGGCGGGGGCCCGAACACCGGGGAGCTGTTTTTT

j_call: TRBJ2-7
d_call: TRBD2
v_call: TRBV5-1
clone_size: few
cdr3_aa: CASSLGTSSYEQYF
cdr3_nt: TGCGCCAGCAGCTTGGGGACTAGCTCCTACGAGCAGTACTTC

j_call: TRBJ2-1
d_call: TRBD2
v_call: TRBV7-9
clone_size: few
cdr3_aa: CASSLTGGPSYNEQFF
cdr3_nt: TGTGCCAGCAGCTTGACGGGAGGGCCGTCCTACAATGAGCAGTTCTTC

j_call: TRBJ2-7
d_call: TRBD2
v_call: TRBV5-1
clone_size: NA
cdr3_aa: CASSRTGLAGDSYEQYF
cdr3_nt: TGCGCCAGCAGCCGAACGGGACTAGCGGGAGACTCCTACGAGCAGTACTTC

j_call: TRBJ2-7
d_call: TRBD2
v_call: TRBV9
clone_size: NA
cdr3_aa: CASSVVAGGGYEQYF
cdr3_nt: TGTGCCAGCAGCGTAGTCGCGGGGGGCGGCTACGAGCAGTACTTC

j_call: TRBJ1-2
d_call: TRBD1
v_call: TRBV29-1
clone_size: NA
cdr3_aa: CSVSSGQGYGYTF
cdr3_nt: TGCAGCGTGAGCTCGGGACAGGGCTATGGCTACACCTTC

j_call: TRBJ1-6
d_call: TRBD1
v_call: TRBV19
clone_size: NA
cdr3_aa: CASSPSGQGGSPLHF
cdr3_nt: TGTGCCAGTAGTCCGTCGGGACAGGGGGGCTCACCCCTCCACTTT

j_call: TRBJ2-1
d_call: NA
v_call: TRBV7-8
clone_size: NA
cdr3_aa: CASSLPLSGGGLFF
cdr3_nt: TGTGCCAGCAGCTTACCCCTGTCTGGCGGGGGCTTGTTCTTC

j_call: TRBJ2-1
d_call: TRBD2
v_call: TRBV19
clone_size: once
cdr3_aa: CASSIPSSGSHNEQFF
cdr3_nt: TGTGCCAGTAGTATACCGTCTAGCGGGAGCCACAATGAGCAGTTCTTC

j_call: TRBJ1-2
d_call: NA
v_call: TRBV4-1
clone_size: NA
cdr3_aa: CASSQDRQGYYGYTF
cdr3_nt: TGCGCCAGCAGCCAAGACCGTCAGGGGTACTATGGCTACACCTTC

j_call: TRBJ2-7
d_call: NA
v_call: TRBV4-1
clone_size: NA
cdr3_aa: CASSQEITYLYEQYF
cdr3_nt: TGCGCCAGCAGCCAAGAGATAACCTACCTCTACGAGCAGTACTTC

j_call: TRBJ1-1
d_call: TRBD1
v_call: TRBV10-3
clone_size: once
cdr3_aa: CAISEGLRTGAGLNTEAFF
cdr3_nt: TGTGCCATCAGTGAAGGACTACGGACAGGGGCCGGCCTGAACACTGAAGCTTTCTTT